Listed below are T cell receptor beta chains from one sample, sequenced in a study of blood T cell repertoires in COVID-19. The method was immunoSEQ multiplex PCR; TCRdb's version includes in-frame clones alone and lacks a portion of them. The sample yields roughly 220,000 clones, 75% to 90% seen once. Sequenced material: PBMCs or T cells enriched from blood (not recorded which). The receptor set was obtained from a woman aged 40 to 50 with acute COVID-19. Each CDR3 is given with its conserved first and last residue.

v_gene | CDR3aa
TRBV7-9 | CASSLSVDRRVGQPQHF
TRBV4-2 | CASSQVRGTSQETQYF
TRBV19 | CASSYGQGRYEQYF
TRBV6-1 | CASSEQTAPRSTDTQYF
TRBV7-9 | CASSLRFDEAFF
TRBV5-6 | CASSLGRRGGLSTDTQYF
TRBV11-3 | CASSLASGRSSTDTQYF
TRBV27 | CASSFAGLNEKLFF
TRBV9 | CASSVAGGGGETQYF
TRBV3-1/TRBV3-2 | CASSLGTGGFNYGYTF
TRBV7-6 | CASSNRGPTEAFF
TRBV5-1 | CASSARVGTEAFF
TRBV25-1 | CASSESGYQPQHF
TRBV24-1 | CATSDLSPGNRGWQETQYF
TRBV7-8 | CASQPPEAGALNTEAFF
TRBV5-1 | CASSGGTGENTEAFF
TRBV4-3 | CASSQDPRGSYEQYF
TRBV6-1 | CASSEGTGRTEAFF
TRBV6-5 | CASSYSTGGSAFF
TRBV6-5 | CASSRQGMDGYTF
TRBV27 | CASSPGTGFEQYF
TRBV6-5 | CASSYSQGAETQYF
TRBV3-1/TRBV3-2 | CASSKEVGGTEAFF
TRBV11-2 | CASRLTGSGLSNTEAFF
TRBV10-3 | CALRVLSGNTIYF
TRBV13 | CASSLGQGSGYTF
TRBV5-6 | CASSRGDRENQPQHF
TRBV19 | CASGRDPNSYGYTF
TRBV5-1 | CASSLDSNNSPLHF
TRBV7-8 | CASSLERGQIFTEAFF
TRBV5-1 | CASSSRDRGTDTQYF
TRBV19 | CASSIDLSGGAKNIQYF
TRBV19 | CASSIDRPNQPQHF
TRBV9 | CASSVGARNEKLFF
TRBV13 | CASSQTANTEAFF
TRBV27 | CASAGDAGYTGELFF
TRBV7-8 | CASSLGSSRNTDTQYF
TRBV27 | CASSTWGQGPEGIYGYTF
TRBV27 | CASSAHRGLYNSPLHF